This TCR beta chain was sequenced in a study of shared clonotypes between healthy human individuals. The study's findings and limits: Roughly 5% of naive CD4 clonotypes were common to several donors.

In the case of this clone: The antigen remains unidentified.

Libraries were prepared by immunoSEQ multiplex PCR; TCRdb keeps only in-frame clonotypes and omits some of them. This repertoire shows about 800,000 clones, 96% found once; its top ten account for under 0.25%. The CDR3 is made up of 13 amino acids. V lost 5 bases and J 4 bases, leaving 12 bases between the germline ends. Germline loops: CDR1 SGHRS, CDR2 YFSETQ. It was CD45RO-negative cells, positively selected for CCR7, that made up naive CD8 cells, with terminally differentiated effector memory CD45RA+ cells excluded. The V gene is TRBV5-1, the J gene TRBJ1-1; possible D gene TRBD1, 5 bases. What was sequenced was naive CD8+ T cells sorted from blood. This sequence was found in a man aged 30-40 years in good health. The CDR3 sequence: CASSSQVFTEAFF. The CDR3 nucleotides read TGCGCCAGCAGTTCACAGGTCTTCACTGAAGCTTTCTTT.